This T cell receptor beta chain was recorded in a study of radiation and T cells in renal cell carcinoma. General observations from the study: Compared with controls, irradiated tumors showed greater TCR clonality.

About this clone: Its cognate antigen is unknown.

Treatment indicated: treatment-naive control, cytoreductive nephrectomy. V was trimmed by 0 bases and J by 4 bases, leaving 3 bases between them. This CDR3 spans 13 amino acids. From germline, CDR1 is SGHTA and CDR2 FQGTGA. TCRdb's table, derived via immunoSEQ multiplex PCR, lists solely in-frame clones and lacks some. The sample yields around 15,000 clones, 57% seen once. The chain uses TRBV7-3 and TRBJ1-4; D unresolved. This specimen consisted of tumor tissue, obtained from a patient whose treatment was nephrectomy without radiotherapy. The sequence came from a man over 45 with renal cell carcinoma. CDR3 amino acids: CASSLTINEKLFF. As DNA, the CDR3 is TGTGCCAGCAGCTTAACTATTAATGAAAAACTGTTTTTT.